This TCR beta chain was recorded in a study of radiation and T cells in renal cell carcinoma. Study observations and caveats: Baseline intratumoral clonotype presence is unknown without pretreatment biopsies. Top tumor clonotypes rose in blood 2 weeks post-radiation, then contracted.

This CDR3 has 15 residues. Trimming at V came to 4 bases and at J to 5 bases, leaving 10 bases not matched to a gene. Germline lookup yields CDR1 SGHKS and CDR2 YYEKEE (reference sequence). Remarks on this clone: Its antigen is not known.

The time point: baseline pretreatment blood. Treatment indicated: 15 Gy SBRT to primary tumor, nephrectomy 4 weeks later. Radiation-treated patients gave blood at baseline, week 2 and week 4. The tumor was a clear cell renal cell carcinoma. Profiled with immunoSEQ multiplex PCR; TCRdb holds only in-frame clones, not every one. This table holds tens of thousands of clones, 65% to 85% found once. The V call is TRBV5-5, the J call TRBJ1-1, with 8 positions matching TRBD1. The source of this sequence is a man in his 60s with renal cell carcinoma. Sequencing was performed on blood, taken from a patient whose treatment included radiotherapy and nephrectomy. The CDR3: CASSLQGVVGTEAFF. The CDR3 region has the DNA TGTGCCAGCAGCCTACAGGGGGTAGTCGGAACTGAAGCTTTCTTT. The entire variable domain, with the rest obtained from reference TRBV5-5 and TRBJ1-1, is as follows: DAGVTQSPTHLIKTRGQQVTLRCSPISGHKSVSWYQQVLGQGPQFIFQYYEKEERGRGNFPDRFSARQFPNYSSELNVNALLLGDSALYLCASSLQGVVGTEAFFGQGTRLTVV.